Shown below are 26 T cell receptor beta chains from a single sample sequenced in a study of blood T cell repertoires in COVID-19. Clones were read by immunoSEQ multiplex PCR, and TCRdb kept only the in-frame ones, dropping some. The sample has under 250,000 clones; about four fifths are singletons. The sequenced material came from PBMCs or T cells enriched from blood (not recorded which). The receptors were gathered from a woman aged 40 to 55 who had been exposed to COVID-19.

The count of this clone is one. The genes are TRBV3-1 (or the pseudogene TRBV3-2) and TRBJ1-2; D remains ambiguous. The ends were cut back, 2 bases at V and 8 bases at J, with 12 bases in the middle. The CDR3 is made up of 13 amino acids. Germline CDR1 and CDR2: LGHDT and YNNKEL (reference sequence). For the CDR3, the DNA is TGTGCCAGCAGCCAATCACCCGGTTCCGGCTACACCTTC. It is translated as CASSQSPGSGYTF.

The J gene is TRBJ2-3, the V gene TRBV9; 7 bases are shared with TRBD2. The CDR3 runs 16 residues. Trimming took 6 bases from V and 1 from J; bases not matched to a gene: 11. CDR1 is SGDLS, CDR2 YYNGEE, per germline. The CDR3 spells CASTRGRAQGTDTQYF. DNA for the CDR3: TGTGCCAGCACAAGAGGGAGGGCCCAGGGCACAGATACGCAGTATTTT.

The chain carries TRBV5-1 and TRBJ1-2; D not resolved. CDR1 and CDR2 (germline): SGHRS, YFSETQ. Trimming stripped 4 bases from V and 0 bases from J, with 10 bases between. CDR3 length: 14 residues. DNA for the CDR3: TGCGCCAGCAGCGTACGGGAACCTAACTATGGCTACACCTTC. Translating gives CASSVREPNYGYTF.

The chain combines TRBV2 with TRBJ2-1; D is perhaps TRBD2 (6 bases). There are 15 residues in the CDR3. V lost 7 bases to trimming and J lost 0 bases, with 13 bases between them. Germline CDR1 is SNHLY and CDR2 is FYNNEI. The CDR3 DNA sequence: TGTGCCAGCAAACGTAGCGGCTACTCCTACAATGAGCAGTTCTTC. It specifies CASKRSGYSYNEQFF.

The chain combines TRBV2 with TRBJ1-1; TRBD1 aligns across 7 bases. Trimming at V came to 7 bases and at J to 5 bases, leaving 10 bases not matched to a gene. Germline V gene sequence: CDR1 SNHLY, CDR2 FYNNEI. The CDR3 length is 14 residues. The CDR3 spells CASTRQGGETEAFF. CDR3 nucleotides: TGTGCCAGCACTAGACAGGGAGGAGAAACTGAAGCTTTCTTT.

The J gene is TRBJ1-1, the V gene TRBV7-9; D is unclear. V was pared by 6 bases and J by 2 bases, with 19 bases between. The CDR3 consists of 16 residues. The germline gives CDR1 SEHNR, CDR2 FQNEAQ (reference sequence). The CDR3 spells CASSSHLGPANTEAFF. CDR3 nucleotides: TGTGCCAGCAGTTCACACCTGGGCCCAGCAAACACTGAAGCTTTCTTT.

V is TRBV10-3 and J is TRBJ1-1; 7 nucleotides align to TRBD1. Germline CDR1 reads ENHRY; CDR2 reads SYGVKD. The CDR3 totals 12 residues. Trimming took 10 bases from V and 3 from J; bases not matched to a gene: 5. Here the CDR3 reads CATRTGDTEAFF. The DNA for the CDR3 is TGTGCCACCCGGACAGGCGACACTGAAGCTTTCTTT.

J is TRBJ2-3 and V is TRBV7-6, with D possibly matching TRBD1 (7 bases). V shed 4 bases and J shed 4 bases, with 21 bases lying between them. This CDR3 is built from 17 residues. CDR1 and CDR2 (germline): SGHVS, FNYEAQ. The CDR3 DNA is TGTGCCAGCAGCTCGGACCCGACAGGGCGGGGAGCAGATACGCAGTATTTT. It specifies CASSSDPTGRGADTQYF.

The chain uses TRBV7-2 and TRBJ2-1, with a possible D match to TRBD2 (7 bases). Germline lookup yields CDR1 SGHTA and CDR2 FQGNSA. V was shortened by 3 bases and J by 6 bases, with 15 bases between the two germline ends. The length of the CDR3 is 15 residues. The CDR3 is CASSFHGGPPNEQFF. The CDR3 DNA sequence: TGTGCCAGCAGCTTTCACGGGGGGCCACCCAATGAGCAGTTCTTC.

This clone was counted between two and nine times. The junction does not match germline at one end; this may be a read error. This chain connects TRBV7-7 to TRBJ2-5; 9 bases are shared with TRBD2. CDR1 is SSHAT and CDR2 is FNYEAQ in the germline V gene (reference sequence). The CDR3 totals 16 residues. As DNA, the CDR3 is TGTGCTAGCAGCTTGGGCGGGGGGGCCTTAGGAGAGACCCAGTACTTC. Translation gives CASSLGGGALGETQYF.

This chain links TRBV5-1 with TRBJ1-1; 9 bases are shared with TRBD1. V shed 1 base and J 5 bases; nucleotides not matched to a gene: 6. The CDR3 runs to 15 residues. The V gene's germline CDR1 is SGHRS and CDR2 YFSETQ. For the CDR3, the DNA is TGCGCCAGCAGCTTGATACAGGGGGCACGAACTGAAGCTTTCTTT. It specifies CASSLIQGARTEAFF.

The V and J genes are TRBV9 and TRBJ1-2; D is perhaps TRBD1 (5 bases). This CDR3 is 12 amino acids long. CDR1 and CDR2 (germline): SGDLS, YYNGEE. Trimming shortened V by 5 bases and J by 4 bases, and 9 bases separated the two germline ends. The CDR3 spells CASRSQVYGYTF. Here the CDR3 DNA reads TGTGCCAGCAGATCACAGGTCTATGGCTACACCTTC.

DNA of the CDR3: TGCGCCAGCAGCTTGAATAGTGTCGGCGGGAACACAGATACGCAGTATTTT. This sequence encodes CASSLNSVGGNTDTQYF. The gene calls are TRBV5-1 and TRBJ2-3; possible D gene TRBD2, 6 bases. The CDR3 contains 17 residues. In germline, CDR1 is SGHRS, CDR2 YFSETQ. The V and J ends lost 1 base and 2 bases respectively, with 17 bases between them.

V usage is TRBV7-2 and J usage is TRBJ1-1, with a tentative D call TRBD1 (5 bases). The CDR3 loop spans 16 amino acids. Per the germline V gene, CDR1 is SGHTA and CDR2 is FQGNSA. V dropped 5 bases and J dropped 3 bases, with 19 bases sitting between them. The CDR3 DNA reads TGTGCCAGCAGCCGGTCCACAGGTGGGGTTTACACTGAAGCTTTCTTT. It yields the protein CASSRSTGGVYTEAFF.

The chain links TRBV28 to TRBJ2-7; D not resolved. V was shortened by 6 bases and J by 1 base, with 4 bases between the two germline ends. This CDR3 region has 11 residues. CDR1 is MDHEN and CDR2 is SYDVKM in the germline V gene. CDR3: CASSGSYEQYF. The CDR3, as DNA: TGTGCCAGCAGCGGGTCCTACGAGCAGTACTTC.

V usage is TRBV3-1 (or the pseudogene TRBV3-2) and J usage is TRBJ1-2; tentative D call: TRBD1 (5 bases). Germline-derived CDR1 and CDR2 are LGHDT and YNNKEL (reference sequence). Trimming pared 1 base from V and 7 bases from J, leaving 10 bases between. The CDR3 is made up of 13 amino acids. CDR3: CASSQGDFGGYTF. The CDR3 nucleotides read TGTGCCAGCAGCCAAGGGGACTTTGGTGGCTACACCTTC.

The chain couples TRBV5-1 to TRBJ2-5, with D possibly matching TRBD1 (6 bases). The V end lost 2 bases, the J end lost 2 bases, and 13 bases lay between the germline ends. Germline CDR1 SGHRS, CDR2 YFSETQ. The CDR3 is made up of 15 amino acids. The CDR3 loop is CASSFETGVQETQYF. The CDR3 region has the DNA TGCGCCAGCAGCTTCGAGACAGGCGTTCAAGAGACCCAGTACTTC.

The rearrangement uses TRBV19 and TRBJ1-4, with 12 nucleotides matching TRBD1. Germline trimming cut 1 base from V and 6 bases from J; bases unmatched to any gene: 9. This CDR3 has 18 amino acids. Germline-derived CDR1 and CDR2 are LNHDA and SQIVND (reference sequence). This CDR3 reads CASSIGWDRGQRDEKLFF. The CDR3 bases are TGTGCCAGTAGTATAGGTTGGGACAGGGGGCAACGTGATGAAAAACTGTTTTTT.

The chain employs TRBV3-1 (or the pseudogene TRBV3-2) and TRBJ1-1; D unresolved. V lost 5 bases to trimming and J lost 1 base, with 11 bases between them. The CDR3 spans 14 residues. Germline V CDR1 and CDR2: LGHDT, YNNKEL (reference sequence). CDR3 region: CASSAPRGNTEAFF. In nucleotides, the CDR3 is TGTGCCAGCAGCGCCCCCCGGGGGAACACTGAAGCTTTCTTT.

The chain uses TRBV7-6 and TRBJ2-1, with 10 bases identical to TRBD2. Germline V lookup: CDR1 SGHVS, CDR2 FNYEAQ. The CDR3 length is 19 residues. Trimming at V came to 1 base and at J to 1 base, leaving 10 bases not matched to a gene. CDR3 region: CASSLVGLAGVGSYNEQFF. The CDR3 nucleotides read TGTGCCAGCAGCTTAGTTGGCCTAGCGGGGGTCGGGTCCTACAATGAGCAGTTCTTC. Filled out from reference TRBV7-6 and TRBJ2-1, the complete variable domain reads GAGVSQSPRYKVTKRGQDVALRCDPISGHVSLYWYRQALGQGPEFLTYFNYEAQQDKSGLPNDRFSAERPEGSISTLTIQRTEQRDSAMYRCASSLVGLAGVGSYNEQFFGPGTRLTVL.

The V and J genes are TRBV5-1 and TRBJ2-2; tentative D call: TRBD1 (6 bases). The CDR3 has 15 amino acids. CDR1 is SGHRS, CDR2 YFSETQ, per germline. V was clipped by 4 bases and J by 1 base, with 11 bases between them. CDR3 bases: TGCGCCAGCAGCCCCTCGACAGGGAACACCGGGGAGCTGTTTTTT. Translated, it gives CASSPSTGNTGELFF.

The CDR3 spells CATSTVSSGGARETQYF. The DNA for the CDR3 is TGTGCTACGTCAACGGTGAGTAGCGGGGGGGCCCGAGAGACCCAGTACTTC. The rearrangement joins TRBV7-7 to TRBJ2-5; 11 bases line up with TRBD2. Germline CDR1 reads SSHAT; CDR2 reads FNYEAQ (reference sequence). The CDR3 runs 17 residues.

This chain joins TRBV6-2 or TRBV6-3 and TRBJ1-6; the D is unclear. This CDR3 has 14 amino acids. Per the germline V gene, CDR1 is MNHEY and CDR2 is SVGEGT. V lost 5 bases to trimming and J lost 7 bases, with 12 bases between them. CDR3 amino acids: CASSPLRSNSPLHF. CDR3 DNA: TGTGCCAGCAGTCCCCTGCGGAGCAATTCACCCCTCCACTTT.

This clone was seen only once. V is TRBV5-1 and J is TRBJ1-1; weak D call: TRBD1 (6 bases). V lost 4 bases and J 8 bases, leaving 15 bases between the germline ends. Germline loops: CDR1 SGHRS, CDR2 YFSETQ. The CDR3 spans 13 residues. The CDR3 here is CASSALTGGEAFF. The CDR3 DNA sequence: TGCGCCAGCAGCGCCCTGACAGGTGGCGAAGCTTTCTTT.

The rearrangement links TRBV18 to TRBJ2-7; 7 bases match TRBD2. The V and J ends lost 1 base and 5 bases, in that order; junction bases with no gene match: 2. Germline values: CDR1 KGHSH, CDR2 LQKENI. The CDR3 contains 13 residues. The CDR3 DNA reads TGTGCCAGCTCACCACGGGACTACAACGAGCAGTACTTC. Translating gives CASSPRDYNEQYF. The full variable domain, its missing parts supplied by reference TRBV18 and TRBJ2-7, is NAGVMQNPRHLVRRRGQEARLRCSPMKGHSHVYWYRQLPEEGLKFMVYLQKENIIDESGMPKERFSAEFPKEGPSILRIQQVVRGDSAAYFCASSPRDYNEQYFGPGTRLTVT.

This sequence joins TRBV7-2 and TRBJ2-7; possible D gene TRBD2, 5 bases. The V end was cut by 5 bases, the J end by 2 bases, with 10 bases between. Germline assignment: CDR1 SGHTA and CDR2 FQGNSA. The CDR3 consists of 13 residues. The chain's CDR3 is CASSTEVAYEQYF. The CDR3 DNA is TGTGCCAGCAGCACGGAGGTGGCCTACGAGCAGTACTTC.